Shown below are 32 T cell receptor beta chains from a single sample sequenced in a study of T cell responses to AZD1222 COVID-19 vaccine. Sequenced by immunoSEQ multiplex PCR; TCRdb stores in-frame clones only, minus some. The sample yields some 84,000 clones, around nine tenths seen once. Sample: peripheral blood, taken 28 days after the second AZD1222 dose. These receptors all come from an adult who received the AZD1222 COVID-19 vaccine.

The chain has TRBV9 and TRBJ1-2; maybe TRBD1 (5 bases). V was clipped by 0 bases and J by 2 bases, with 8 bases between them. The CDR3 consists of 14 residues. Per the germline V gene, CDR1 is SGDLS and CDR2 is YYNGEE. The CDR3 region has the DNA TGTGCCAGCAGCGTAGGAGGGACGAACTATGGCTACACCTTC. Translation: CASSVGGTNYGYTF.

V usage is TRBV6-2 or TRBV6-3 and J usage is TRBJ1-6, with 9 bases matching TRBD1. The CDR3 length is 13 residues. Germline lookup yields CDR1 MNHEY and CDR2 SVGEGT. Losses at the gene ends were 5 bases for V and 14 bases for J; bases not matched to a gene: 7. CDR3 in amino acids: CASSPTGGAALHF. As DNA, the CDR3 is TGTGCCAGCAGTCCCACAGGGGGCGCAGCCCTCCACTTT.

The J gene is TRBJ2-3, the V gene TRBV19; D not certain. Germline CDR1 reads LNHDA; CDR2 reads SQIVND (reference sequence). The CDR3 sequence is 14 residues long. The V and J ends lost 5 bases and 0 bases respectively, with 9 bases between them. CDR3 amino acids: CASSPKTSTDTQYF. CDR3 nucleotides: TGTGCCAGTAGTCCCAAAACTAGCACAGATACGCAGTATTTT.

The chain couples TRBV12-3 or TRBV12-4 to TRBJ1-2; D is undetermined. This CDR3 spans 13 amino acids. Between the trimmed V and J ends, which lost 3 bases and 3 bases, there was a span of 8 bases. CDR3 loop: CASSFGIHYGYTF. DNA for the CDR3: TGTGCCAGCAGTTTCGGGATACACTATGGCTACACCTTC.

The chain uses TRBV18 and TRBJ1-1; D ambiguous. The V gene lost 3 bases and the J gene lost 1 base, with 9 bases spanning the gap. The CDR3 covers 14 residues. The germline V gene encodes CDR1 KGHSH and CDR2 LQKENI. The CDR3 coding sequence is TGTGCCAGCTCACCGACCACTTCGAACACTGAAGCTTTCTTT. Protein sequence: CASSPTTSNTEAFF. Full variable domain (remainder filled in from reference TRBV18 and TRBJ1-1): NAGVMQNPRHLVRRRGQEARLRCSPMKGHSHVYWYRQLPEEGLKFMVYLQKENIIDESGMPKERFSAEFPKEGPSILRIQQVVRGDSAAYFCASSPTTSNTEAFFGQGTRLTVV.

This chain connects TRBV6-5 to TRBJ1-2, with TRBD1 identical over 7 bases. J lost 2 bases, V lost 8 bases, and 2 bases had no gene match. From germline, CDR1 is MNHEY and CDR2 SVGAGI. This CDR3 has 12 residues. CDR3 amino acids: CASPGQNYGYTF. CDR3 DNA sequence: TGTGCCAGCCCGGGACAGAACTATGGCTACACCTTC.

The V gene is TRBV27, the J gene TRBJ1-4; possible D gene TRBD1, 5 bases. This CDR3 has 15 amino acids. Germline CDR1 reads MNHEY; CDR2 reads SMNVEV (reference sequence). V lost 7 bases, J lost 10 bases, and 22 bases lay in between. The CDR3 sequence: CASTQVGVLRGKLFF. The DNA of the CDR3 is TGTGCCAGCACCCAGGTGGGGGTCTTAAGGGGAAAACTGTTTTTT.

The chain recombines TRBV10-2 with TRBJ1-2; 7 bases fit TRBD1. The CDR3 spans 14 residues. Losses at the gene ends were 3 bases for V and 8 bases for J; bases not matched to a gene: 9. Germline CDR1 is WSHSY and CDR2 is SAAADI. CDR3: CASSDGGRGKGYTF. CDR3 nucleotides: TGCGCCAGCAGTGACGGTGGCAGGGGGAAAGGCTACACCTTC.

The rearrangement uses TRBV19 and TRBJ1-1; TRBD1 might be the D (5 bases). CDR1 is LNHDA and CDR2 is SQIVND in the germline V gene (reference sequence). With 5 bases removed from V and 6 bases from J, the gap between germline ends came to 16 bases. This CDR3 region has 14 residues. The CDR3 nucleotides read TGTGCCAGTAGTTTCCTACCCCGACAGCCTGAAGCTTTCTTT. This sequence encodes CASSFLPRQPEAFF.

This clone turned up a few times. This sequence joins TRBV28 and TRBJ2-5; tentatively, D is TRBD1 (6 bases). The V gene's germline CDR1 is MDHEN and CDR2 SYDVKM. The germline V and J ends were trimmed by 4 bases and 5 bases, with 17 bases remaining between them. This CDR3 comprises 15 residues. This chain's CDR3 is CASSSGTKVGETQYF. In DNA, the CDR3 is TGTGCCAGCAGTTCCGGGACAAAGGTCGGGGAGACCCAGTACTTC.

V gene TRBV7-8 combines with J gene TRBJ2-4; D possibly matches TRBD1 or TRBD2 (6 bases each). Germline lookup yields CDR1 SGHVS and CDR2 FQNEAQ. CDR3 length: 17 residues. Trimming cost V 5 bases and J 2 bases, with 19 bases left between them. The CDR3 reads CASSPTWGASPKNIQYF. The CDR3, as DNA: TGTGCCAGCAGCCCTACTTGGGGGGCCTCCCCCAAAAACATTCAGTACTTC.

The V and J genes are TRBV21-1 and TRBJ1-4; TRBD1 is the table's D call, not checked against the DNA. TRBV21-1 is a pseudogene. The CDR3 spans 14 residues. The CDR3 protein is CATPYSNLNEKLFF. CDR3 nucleotide sequence: TGTGCCACGCCGTACAGCAACCTTAATGAAAAACTGTTTTTT.

The rearrangement joins TRBV28 to TRBJ1-2; TRBD1 might be the D (5 bases). Between the trimmed V and J ends, which lost 5 bases and 4 bases, there was a span of 11 bases. Looked up from germline, CDR1 is MDHEN and CDR2 is SYDVKM. The CDR3 is made up of 13 amino acids. CDR3 region: CASSPGHGYGYTF. The CDR3 DNA is TGTGCCAGCAGTCCCGGACATGGCTATGGCTACACCTTC.

This chain links TRBV7-2 with TRBJ2-6; TRBD1 matches 12 bases. The CDR3 extends over 18 amino acids. In germline, CDR1 is SGHTA, CDR2 FQGNSA. The V segment lost 5 bases and the J segment 4 bases; nucleotides outside the gene matches: 9. CDR3 sequence reads: CASSHRGTGGFGANVLTF. CDR3 nucleotides: TGTGCCAGCAGCCATAGGGGGACAGGGGGCTTCGGGGCCAACGTCCTGACTTTC.

The V call is TRBV6-5, the J call TRBJ2-1; D unclear. Trimming shortened V by 11 bases and J by 0 bases, and 11 bases separated the two germline ends. CDR3 length: 13 amino acids. The germline gives CDR1 MNHEY, CDR2 SVGAGI. Here the CDR3 DNA reads TGTGCCTCCAAGCCGAGCTCCTACAATGAGCAGTTCTTC. The encoded protein is CASKPSSYNEQFF.

The chain is built from TRBV7-9 and TRBJ1-2; D remains ambiguous. V lost 5 bases and J 4 bases, leaving 14 bases between the germline ends. This CDR3 has 14 residues. Germline V CDR1 and CDR2: SEHNR, FQNEAQ (reference sequence). Here the CDR3 reads CASSRATEPYGYTF. DNA of the CDR3: TGTGCCAGCAGCCGTGCTACAGAACCCTATGGCTACACCTTC. The full variable domain, in which reference TRBV7-9 and TRBJ1-2 provide the parts outside the CDR3, is DTGVSQNPRHKITKRGQNVTFRCDPISEHNRLYWYRQTLGQGPEFLTYFQNEAQLEKSRLLSDRFSAERPKGSFSTLEIQRTEQGDSAMYLCASSRATEPYGYTFGSGTRLTVV.

The chain is built from TRBV4-1 and TRBJ1-1; D is uncertain. From germline, CDR1 is MGHRA and CDR2 YSYEKL. This CDR3 has 14 amino acids. Trimming removed 5 bases at V and 1 base at J, with 11 bases between. The CDR3 loop reads CASSTLTSNTEAFF. In DNA form, the CDR3 reads TGCGCCAGCAGCACGCTGACCTCGAACACTGAAGCTTTCTTT.

The gene calls are TRBV18 and TRBJ1-2, with D uncertain. CDR1 is KGHSH and CDR2 is LQKENI in the germline V gene. This CDR3 region has 15 residues. V was trimmed by 1 base and J by 0 bases, leaving 9 bases between them. In DNA, the CDR3 is TGTGCCAGCTCACCACAGAGACAAGCTAACTATGGCTACACCTTC. As protein: CASSPQRQANYGYTF.

Remarks on this clone: Different DNA sequences within this sample yield the same CDR3. J is TRBJ1-4 and V is TRBV10-3; tentative D call: TRBD1 (5 bases). V lost 2 bases and J 6 bases, leaving 7 bases between the germline ends. The CDR3 is 13 amino acids. CDR1 is ENHRY, CDR2 SYGVKD, per germline. The CDR3 bases are TGTGCCATCAGTGAGCGGGGGGATGAAAAACTGTTTTTT. Translation: CAISERGDEKLFF.

J is TRBJ2-7 and V is TRBV6-6, with 9 bases matching TRBD2. This CDR3 spans 16 amino acids. V lost 4 bases and J lost 5; bases outside the gene matches: 12. Germline V gene sequence: CDR1 MNHNY, CDR2 SVGAGI (reference sequence). This chain's CDR3 is CASSSKRGLAPHEQYF. In DNA, the CDR3 is TGTGCCAGCAGTTCGAAGCGGGGACTAGCTCCCCACGAGCAGTACTTC.

The chain employs TRBV28 and TRBJ2-7, with D unclear. The germline V gene has CDR1 MDHEN and CDR2 SYDVKM. The CDR3 is 12 residues long. Trimming cost V 2 bases and J 8 bases, with 10 bases left between them. CDR3 nucleotide sequence: TGTGCCAGCAGTTTAACGGACCCAAAGCAGTACTTC. Translated, it gives CASSLTDPKQYF.

J is TRBJ1-4 and V is TRBV6-1, with D unclear. The germline V and J ends were trimmed by 2 bases and 8 bases, with 15 bases remaining between them. The germline V gene has CDR1 MNHNS and CDR2 SASEGT. CDR3 length: 15 residues. The CDR3 DNA reads TGTGCCAGCAGTGAAAGCCCGGGCCGCGGGGAAAAACTGTTTTTT. This sequence encodes CASSESPGRGEKLFF.

The DNA of the CDR3 is TGCGCCAGCAGCCTAACAGGGGTCCACGAGCAGTACTTC. Translation gives CASSLTGVHEQYF. The V gene is TRBV5-1, the J gene TRBJ2-7; the match to TRBD1 covers 7 bases. The CDR3 contains 13 residues. Germline assignment: CDR1 SGHRS and CDR2 YFSETQ. J gave up 5 bases and V 4 bases, and 6 bases lay outside the gene matches.

The V call is TRBV10-3, the J call TRBJ2-7, with TRBD2 matching 15 bases. This CDR3 is built from 16 residues. CDR1 and CDR2 (germline): ENHRY, SYGVKD. The V and J ends lost 7 bases and 2 bases, in that order; junction bases with no gene match: 6. The CDR3 DNA reads as TGTGCCATCAACACGGGACTAGCGGGGGGTACCTACGAGCAGTACTTC. It yields the protein CAINTGLAGGTYEQYF.

CDR3 DNA: TGTGCCAGCAGCAAGGACAGCGGAACCTACGAGCAGTACTTC. Its translation is CASSKDSGTYEQYF. The V call is TRBV7-9, the J call TRBJ2-7; tentative D call: TRBD1 (6 bases). Trimming cost V 5 bases and J 2 bases, with 13 bases left between them. The CDR3 length is 14 residues. Germline V CDR1 and CDR2: SEHNR, FQNEAQ (reference sequence).

Here the CDR3 DNA reads TGTGCCAGCAGCCCACCCGGGGGGGCGGGGTTAGGGACAGATACGCAGTATTTT. Protein: CASSPPGGAGLGTDTQYF. V and J are TRBV13 and TRBJ2-3; 8 bases fit TRBD2. The CDR3 extends over 18 amino acids. V lost 5 bases to trimming and J lost 3 bases; unmatched junction nucleotides: 16. CDR1 and CDR2 from the germline V gene are PRHDT and FYEKMQ (reference sequence).

V usage is TRBV7-9 and J usage is TRBJ2-1; D possibly matches TRBD1 or TRBD2 (6 bases each). V lost 8 bases, J lost 10 bases, and 18 bases lay in between. There are 13 residues in the CDR3. Germline lookup yields CDR1 SEHNR and CDR2 FQNEAQ (reference sequence). The CDR3 loop reads CASGEGGIGEQFF. DNA for the CDR3: TGTGCCAGCGGTGAGGGGGGCATAGGAGAGCAGTTCTTC. Drawing the rest from reference TRBV7-9 and TRBJ2-1, the complete variable domain is DTGVSQNPRHKITKRGQNVTFRCDPISEHNRLYWYRQTLGQGPEFLTYFQNEAQLEKSRLLSDRFSAERPKGSFSTLEIQRTEQGDSAMYLCASGEGGIGEQFFGPGTRLTVL.

This chain links TRBV7-9 with TRBJ1-1; 8 positions agree with TRBD1. Germline lookup yields CDR1 SEHNR and CDR2 FQNEAQ (reference sequence). The length of the CDR3 is 15 residues. The J segment lost 6 bases and the V segment lost 3 bases, leaving 9 bases of the junction unmatched. CDR3 amino acids: CASSLQTGGRSEAFF. CDR3 coding DNA: TGTGCCAGCAGCTTGCAAACAGGGGGACGATCTGAAGCTTTCTTT.

The J gene is TRBJ2-7, the V gene TRBV13; 10 bases align to TRBD1. The V segment lost 8 bases and the J segment 5 bases; nucleotides outside the gene matches: 9. From germline, CDR1 is PRHDT and CDR2 FYEKMQ (reference sequence). There are 14 residues in the CDR3. In DNA form, the CDR3 reads TGTGCCAGCTCCTTGGTGGACAGGGGGAACGAGCAGTACTTC. This encodes CASSLVDRGNEQYF.

The rearrangement links TRBV3-1 (or the pseudogene TRBV3-2) to TRBJ2-7, with a tentative D call TRBD2 (5 bases). The CDR3 contains 12 residues. Germline V gene data show CDR1 as LGHDT and CDR2 as YNNKEL (reference sequence). The ends were cut back, 1 base at V and 6 bases at J, with 7 bases in the middle. For the CDR3, the DNA is TGTGCCAGCAGCCAAGCCCGGGGCGAGCAGTACTTC. Translating gives CASSQARGEQYF.

The chain joins TRBV6-2 or TRBV6-3 to TRBJ1-5; 10 bases map to TRBD1. The CDR3 sequence is 16 residues long. V dropped 3 bases and J dropped 3; count of bases not matched to a gene: 5. The germline V gene encodes CDR1 MNHEY and CDR2 SVGEGT. CDR3 protein: CASSYTGQGVNQPQHF. DNA of the CDR3: TGTGCCAGCAGTTATACCGGACAGGGGGTCAATCAGCCCCAGCATTTT.

Comment on this clone: This specimen includes other DNA sequences encoding the same CDR3. In DNA, the CDR3 is TGCGCCAGCAGCTTGGGGACGGATTCACCCCTCCACTTT. The encoded protein is CASSLGTDSPLHF. The V and J genes are TRBV5-1 and TRBJ1-6; D not resolved. Between the trimmed V and J ends, which lost 0 bases and 8 bases, there was a span of 6 bases. The CDR3 totals 13 residues. The germline V gene has CDR1 SGHRS and CDR2 YFSETQ.